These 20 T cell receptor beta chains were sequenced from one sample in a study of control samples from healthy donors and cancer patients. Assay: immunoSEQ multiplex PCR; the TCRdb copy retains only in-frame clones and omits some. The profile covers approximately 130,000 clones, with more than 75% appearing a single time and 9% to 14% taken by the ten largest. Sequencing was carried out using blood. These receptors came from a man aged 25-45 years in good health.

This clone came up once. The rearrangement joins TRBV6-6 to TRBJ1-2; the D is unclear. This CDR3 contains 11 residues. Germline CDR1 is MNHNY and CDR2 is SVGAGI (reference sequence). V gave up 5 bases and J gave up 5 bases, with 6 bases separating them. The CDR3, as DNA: TGTGCCAGCAGTGACTTATATGGCTACACCTTC. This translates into CASSDLYGYTF.

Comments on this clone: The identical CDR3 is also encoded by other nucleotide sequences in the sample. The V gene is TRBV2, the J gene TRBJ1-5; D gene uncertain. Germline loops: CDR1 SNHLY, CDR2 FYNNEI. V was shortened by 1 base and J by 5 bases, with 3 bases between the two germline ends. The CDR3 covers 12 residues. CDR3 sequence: CASSEGDQPQHF. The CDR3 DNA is TGTGCCAGCAGTGAAGGGGATCAGCCCCAGCATTTT.

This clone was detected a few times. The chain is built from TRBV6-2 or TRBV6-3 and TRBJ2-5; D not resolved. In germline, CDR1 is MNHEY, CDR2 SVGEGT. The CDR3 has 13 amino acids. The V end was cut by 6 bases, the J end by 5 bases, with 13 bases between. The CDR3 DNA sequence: TGTGCCAGCAGCCTAATGGGGTCGGAGACCCAGTACTTC. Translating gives CASSLMGSETQYF.

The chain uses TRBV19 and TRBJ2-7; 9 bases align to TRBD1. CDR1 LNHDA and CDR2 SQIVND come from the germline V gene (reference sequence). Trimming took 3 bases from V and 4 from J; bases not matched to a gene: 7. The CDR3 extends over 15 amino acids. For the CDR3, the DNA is TGTGCCAGTAGTATTGGCTGGGACAGGGATTACGAGCAGTACTTC. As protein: CASSIGWDRDYEQYF.

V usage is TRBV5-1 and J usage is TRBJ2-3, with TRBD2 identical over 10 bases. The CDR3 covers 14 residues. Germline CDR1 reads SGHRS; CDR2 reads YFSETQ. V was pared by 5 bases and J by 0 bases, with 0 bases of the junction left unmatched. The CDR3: CASRLAGSTDTQYF. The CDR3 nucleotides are TGCGCCAGCAGACTAGCGGGGAGCACAGATACGCAGTATTTT.

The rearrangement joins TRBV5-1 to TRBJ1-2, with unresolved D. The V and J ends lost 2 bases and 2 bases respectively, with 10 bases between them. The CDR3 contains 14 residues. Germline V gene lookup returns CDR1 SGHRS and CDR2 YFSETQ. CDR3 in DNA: TGCGCCAGCAGCTTAGTGGTCGGGAACTATGGCTACACCTTC. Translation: CASSLVVGNYGYTF. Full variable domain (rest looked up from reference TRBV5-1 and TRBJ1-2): KAGVTQTPRYLIKTRGQQVTLSCSPISGHRSVSWYQQTPGQGLQFLFEYFSETQRNKGNFPGRFSGRQFSNSRSEMNVSTLELGDSALYLCASSLVVGNYGYTFGSGTRLTVV.

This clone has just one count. Here the CDR3 reads CASSAGTDTEAFF. In DNA form, the CDR3 reads TGCGCCAGCAGCGCTGGGACAGACACTGAAGCTTTCTTT. The chain is built from TRBV5-1 and TRBJ1-1; 7 nucleotides align to TRBD1. The CDR3 has 13 residues. J was trimmed by 3 bases and V by 4 bases; bases with no gene match: 3. Germline values: CDR1 SGHRS, CDR2 YFSETQ.

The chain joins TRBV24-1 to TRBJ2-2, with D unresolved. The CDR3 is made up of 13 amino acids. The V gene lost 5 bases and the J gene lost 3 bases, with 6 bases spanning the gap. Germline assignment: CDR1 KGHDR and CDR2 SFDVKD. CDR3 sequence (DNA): TGTGCCACCAGTGGTTCGTACACCGGGGAGCTGTTTTTT. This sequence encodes CATSGSYTGELFF.

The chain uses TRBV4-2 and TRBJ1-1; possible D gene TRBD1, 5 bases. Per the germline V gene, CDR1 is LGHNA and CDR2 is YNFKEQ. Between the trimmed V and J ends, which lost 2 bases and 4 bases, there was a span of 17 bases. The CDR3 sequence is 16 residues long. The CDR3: CASSQQGRTGGTEAFF. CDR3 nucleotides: TGTGCCAGCAGCCAACAAGGCAGAACGGGGGGCACTGAAGCTTTCTTT.

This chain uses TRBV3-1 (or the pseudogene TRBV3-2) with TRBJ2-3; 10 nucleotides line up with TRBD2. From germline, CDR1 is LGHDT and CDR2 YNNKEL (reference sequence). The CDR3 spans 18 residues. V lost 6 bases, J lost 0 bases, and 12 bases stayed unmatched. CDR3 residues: CASSWVAGGQTSTDTQYF. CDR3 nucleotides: TGTGCCAGCAGTTGGGTAGCGGGGGGCCAGACTAGCACAGATACGCAGTATTTT.

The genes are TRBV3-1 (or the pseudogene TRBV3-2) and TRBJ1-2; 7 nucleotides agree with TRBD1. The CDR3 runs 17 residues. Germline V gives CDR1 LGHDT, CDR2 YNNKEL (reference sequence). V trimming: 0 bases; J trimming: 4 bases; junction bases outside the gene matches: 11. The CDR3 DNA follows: TGTGCCAGCAGCCAAGATCCCGGACAGGCAATAGCCTATGGCTACACCTTC. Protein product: CASSQDPGQAIAYGYTF.

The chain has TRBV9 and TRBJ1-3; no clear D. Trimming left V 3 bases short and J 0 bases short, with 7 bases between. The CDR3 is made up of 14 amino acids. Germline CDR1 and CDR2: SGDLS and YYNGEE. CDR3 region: CASSEPNSGNTIYF. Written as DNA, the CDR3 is TGTGCCAGCAGCGAGCCCAACTCTGGAAACACCATATATTTT.

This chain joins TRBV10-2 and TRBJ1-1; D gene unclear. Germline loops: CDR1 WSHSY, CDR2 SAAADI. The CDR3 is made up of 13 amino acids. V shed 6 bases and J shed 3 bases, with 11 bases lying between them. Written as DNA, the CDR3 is TGCGCCAGCAGGGATGTCGAGGACACTGAAGCTTTCTTT. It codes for CASRDVEDTEAFF.

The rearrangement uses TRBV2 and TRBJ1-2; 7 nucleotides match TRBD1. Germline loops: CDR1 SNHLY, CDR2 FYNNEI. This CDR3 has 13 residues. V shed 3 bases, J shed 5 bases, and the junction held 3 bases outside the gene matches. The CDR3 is CASSDRGSYGYTF. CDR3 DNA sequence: TGTGCCAGCAGTGACAGGGGGTCATATGGCTACACCTTC.

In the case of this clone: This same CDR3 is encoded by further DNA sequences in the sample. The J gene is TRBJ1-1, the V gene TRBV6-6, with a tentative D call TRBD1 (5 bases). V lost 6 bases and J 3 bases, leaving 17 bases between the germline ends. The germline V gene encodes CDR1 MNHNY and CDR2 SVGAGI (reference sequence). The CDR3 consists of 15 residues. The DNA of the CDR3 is TGTGCCAGCAGCCCTACCCAGGGTGGATACACTGAAGCTTTCTTT. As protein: CASSPTQGGYTEAFF.

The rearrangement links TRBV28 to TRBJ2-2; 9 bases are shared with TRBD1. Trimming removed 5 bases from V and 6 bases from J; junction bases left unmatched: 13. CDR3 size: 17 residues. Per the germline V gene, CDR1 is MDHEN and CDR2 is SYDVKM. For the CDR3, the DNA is TGTGCCAGCAGTCGCACGGGACAGGGAAGGTACCCCGGGGAGCTGTTTTTT. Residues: CASSRTGQGRYPGELFF.

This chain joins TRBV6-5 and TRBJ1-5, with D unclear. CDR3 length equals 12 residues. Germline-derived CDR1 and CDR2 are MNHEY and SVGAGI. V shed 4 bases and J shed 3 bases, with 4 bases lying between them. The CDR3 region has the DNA TGTGCCAGCAGTTCCCCCAATCAGCCCCAGCATTTT. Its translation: CASSSPNQPQHF.

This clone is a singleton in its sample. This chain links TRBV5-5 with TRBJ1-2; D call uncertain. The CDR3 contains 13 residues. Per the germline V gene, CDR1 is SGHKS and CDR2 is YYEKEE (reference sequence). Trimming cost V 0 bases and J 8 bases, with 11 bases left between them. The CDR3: CASSLAAGYGYTF. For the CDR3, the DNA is TGTGCCAGCAGCTTGGCCGCGGGTTACGGCTACACCTTC. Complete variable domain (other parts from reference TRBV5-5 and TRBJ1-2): DAGVTQSPTHLIKTRGQQVTLRCSPISGHKSVSWYQQVLGQGPQFIFQYYEKEERGRGNFPDRFSARQFPNYSSELNVNALLLGDSALYLCASSLAAGYGYTFGSGTRLTVV.

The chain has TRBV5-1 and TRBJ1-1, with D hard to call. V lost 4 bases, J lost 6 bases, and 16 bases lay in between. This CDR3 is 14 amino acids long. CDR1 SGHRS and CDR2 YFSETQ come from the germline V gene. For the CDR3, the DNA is TGCGCCAGCAGCAGAGTAATCTCGGCCCCTGAAGCTTTCTTT. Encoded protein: CASSRVISAPEAFF. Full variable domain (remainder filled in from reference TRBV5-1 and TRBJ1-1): KAGVTQTPRYLIKTRGQQVTLSCSPISGHRSVSWYQQTPGQGLQFLFEYFSETQRNKGNFPGRFSGRQFSNSRSEMNVSTLELGDSALYLCASSRVISAPEAFFGQGTRLTVV.

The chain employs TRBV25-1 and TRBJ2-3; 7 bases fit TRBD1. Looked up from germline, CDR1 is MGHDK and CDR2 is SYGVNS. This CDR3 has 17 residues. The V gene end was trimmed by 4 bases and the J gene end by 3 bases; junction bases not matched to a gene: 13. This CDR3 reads CASSGLGGQTGTDTQYF. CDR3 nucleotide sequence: TGTGCCAGCAGTGGGCTAGGGGGACAGACGGGAACAGATACGCAGTATTTT. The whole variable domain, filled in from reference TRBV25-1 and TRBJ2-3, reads EADIYQTPRYLVIGTGKKITLECSQTMGHDKMYWYQQDPGMELHLIHYSYGVNSTEKGDLSSESTVSRIRTEHFPLTLESARPSHTSQYLCASSGLGGQTGTDTQYFGPGTRLTVL.